This is a list of T cell receptor beta chains from one sample in a study of molecular identifiers for immune sequencing clone quantification. TCRdb re-called the PCR reads with MiXCR, one entry per CDR3 protein. The data contain roughly 12,000 distinct CDR3 sequences, approximately 15% of them seen just once; the ten biggest clones take up 1.6%. The sample comprised naive CD8+ T cells from blood, with Jurkat cell RNA spiked in. Every receptor here comes from a human donor in good health. Some libraries in this study had Jurkat cell RNA spiked in. Both conserved end residues are part of each CDR3.

14	TRBV5-3	TRBJ2-7	CASSPGAGTYEQYF
15	TRBV13	TRBJ1-2	CASSLTGGAGYGYTF
15	TRBV27	TRBJ2-4	CASSPGLAVQNIQYF
16	TRBV29-1	TRBJ1-1	CSVDGGDRLTNTEAFF
15	TRBV30	TRBJ2-3	CAWSEGQANRDTQYF
17	TRBV11-2	TRBJ2-1	CASSLGDRDFVVDEQFF
16	TRBV7-9	TRBJ2-1	CASSLSSGMREDEQFF
18	TRBV29-1	TRBJ1-2	CSVEDLLPDLDGNYGYTF
15	TRBV6-2/TRBV6-3	TRBJ2-5	CASSYSTWPLETQYF
13	TRBV11-3	TRBJ2-7	CASSSLLSYEQYF
16	TRBV7-8	TRBJ2-3	CASSLVAFKTTDTQYF
11	TRBV7-9	TRBJ1-1	CASSLGLEAFF
15	TRBV20-1	TRBJ2-1	CSAREPGLSYNEQFF
17	TRBV5-4	TRBJ1-1	CASSFRDRGRLGTEAFF
17	TRBV14	TRBJ2-2	CASSLILASGNTGELFF
16	TRBV6-2/TRBV6-3	TRBJ2-2	CASSPRGLADTGELFF
16	TRBV27	TRBJ2-7	CASSLSALVGGLGQYF
12	TRBV4-2	TRBJ1-1	CASSQRTGEAFF
15	TRBV2	TRBJ2-5	CASTKGQGARETQYF
14	TRBV27	TRBJ1-1	CASSLLGSSTEAFF
16	TRBV23-1	TRBJ2-5	CASSQSGGQVRETQYF
17	TRBV4-3	TRBJ2-1	CASSQDWTSGIWNEQFF
16	TRBV7-2	TRBJ1-1	CASSFERDRGDTEAFF
16	TRBV7-9	TRBJ2-1	CASSPHAGGLWYEQSF
19	TRBV4-3	TRBJ2-7	CASSQELLAGAETSYEQYF
17	TRBV6-2/TRBV6-3	TRBJ1-2	CASSWSIQGDFRDGYTF
17	TRBV13	TRBJ2-3	CASSLGLAGYNTGTQYF
16	TRBV29-1	TRBJ2-2	CSVEAGGNWGTGELFF
18	TRBV9	TRBJ2-3	CASSPGLAGGPRTDTQYF
13	TRBV7-9	TRBJ2-1	CASSLPLNNEQFF
17	TRBV4-1	TRBJ2-7	CASSRIFPGQGANEQYF
13	TRBV11-3	TRBJ2-7	CASSSQWYDEQYF
13	TRBV7-9	TRBJ1-1	CASSPGPSAEAFF
14	TRBV28	TRBJ1-1	CASSLVGYGTEAFF
14	TRBV19	TRBJ2-7	CASSTGGGTYEQYF
12	TRBV12-3/TRBV12-4	TRBJ2-3	CASSLSTDTQYF
18	TRBV12-3/TRBV12-4	TRBJ2-1	CASSLVAGSHSTIDEQFF
15	TRBV11-2	TRBJ2-2	CASSFGDIRGGELFF
12	TRBV7-9	TRBJ1-1	CASSRPNTEAFF
15	TRBV13	TRBJ2-7	CASSLGAGGPYEQYF
16	TRBV29-1	TRBJ2-1	CSVELAGVTRGIEQFF
14	TRBV27	TRBJ1-1	CASSLGTMNTEAFF
15	TRBV4-1	TRBJ1-5	CASSQVDQPNQPQHF
15	TRBV4-1	TRBJ2-1	CASSQDGAGNNEQFF
12	TRBV5-4	TRBJ2-7	CASRLGSGEQYF
16	TRBV3-1	TRBJ2-1	CASSRPTSSSYSEQFF
15	TRBV4-1	TRBJ2-7	CASSQEAGGWGEQYF
13	TRBV12-3/TRBV12-4	TRBJ1-1	CASSLLWDTEAFF